The source of this T cell receptor beta chain is a study of CD8 T cells in Susac syndrome. The CDR3 runs to 14 residues. Germline loops: CDR1 SQVTM, CDR2 ANQGSEA. The ends were cut back, 6 bases at V and 4 bases at J, with 17 bases in the middle. With random hexamers, 0.5 to 1 ug RNA was reverse transcribed. Coverage of TCR beta CDR3 amplification by immunoSEQ multiplex PCR extended to 54 Vbeta and 13 Jbeta. TCRdb reprocessed the immunoSEQ multiplex PCR reads with MiXCR, giving one entry per CDR3 protein. The sample consists of over 200,000 distinct CDR3 sequences, 95% of them appearing once. High-throughput TCR beta sequencing covered peripheral CD8+ and CD4+ T cells.

This TCR derives from a human donor with multiple sclerosis. The rearrangement joins TRBV29-1 to TRBJ2-3; D may correspond to TRBD1 or TRBD2 (6 bases each). Input material: CD4+ T cells from PBMCs. The CDR3 loop is CSVGVLGGADTQYF. Written as DNA, the CDR3 is TGCAGCGTGGGGGTACTCGGGGGCGCAGATACGCAGTATTTT.